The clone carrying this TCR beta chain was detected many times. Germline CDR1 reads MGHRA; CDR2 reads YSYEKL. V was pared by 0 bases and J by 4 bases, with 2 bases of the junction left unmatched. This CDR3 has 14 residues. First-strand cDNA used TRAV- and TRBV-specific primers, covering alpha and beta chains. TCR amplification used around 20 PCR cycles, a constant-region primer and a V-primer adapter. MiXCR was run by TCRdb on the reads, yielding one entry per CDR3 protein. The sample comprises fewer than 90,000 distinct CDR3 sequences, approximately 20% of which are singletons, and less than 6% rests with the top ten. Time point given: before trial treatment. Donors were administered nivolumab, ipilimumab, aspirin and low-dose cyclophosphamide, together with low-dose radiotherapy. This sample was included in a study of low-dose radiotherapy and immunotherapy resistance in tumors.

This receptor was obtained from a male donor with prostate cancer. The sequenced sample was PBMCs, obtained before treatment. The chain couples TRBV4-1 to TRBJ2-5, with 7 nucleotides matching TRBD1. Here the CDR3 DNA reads TGCGCCAGCAGCCAAGATCACAGGGGAGAGACCCAGTACTTC. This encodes CASSQDHRGETQYF.